This is a list of T cell receptor beta chains from one sample in a study of blood T cells in healthy people across ages. Via MiXCR, TCRdb re-called the 5' RACE reads, giving one row per CDR3 protein. The sample records more than 550,000 distinct CDR3 sequences, about a fifth being singletons. Sequenced material: blood. Every receptor here comes from a man in his sixties or seventies in good health. Each CDR3 is given with its conserved first and last residue. D genes are given only for firm matches. Some rows mark clone size as missing; the rest say once, few, many or name a class of expanded clone.

d_call	v_call	clone_size	j_call	cdr3_aa	cdr3_nt
NA	TRBV20-1	few	TRBJ2-7	CSARAGVRGPYEQYF	TGCAGTGCTAGAGCGGGTGTCCGAGGACCCTACGAGCAGTACTTC
NA	TRBV7-9	NA	TRBJ1-3	CASSPRMGGATSSGNTIYF	TGTGCCAGCAGCCCAAGGATGGGGGGCGCCACGAGCTCTGGAAACACCATATATTTT
NA	TRBV7-2	few	TRBJ2-1	CASSSWRAGDEQFF	TGTGCCAGCAGCTCTTGGAGGGCCGGGGATGAGCAGTTCTTC
TRBD1	TRBV6-6	few	TRBJ1-1	CASSFNPRGLTEAFF	TGTGCCAGCAGTTTTAACCCCAGGGGGCTAACTGAAGCTTTCTTT
TRBD2	TRBV4-3	few	TRBJ2-1	CASSQVNGFTSGIFNEQFF	TGCGCCAGCAGCCAAGTGAACGGATTCACTAGCGGAATCTTCAATGAGCAGTTCTTC
NA	TRBV13	many	TRBJ2-5	CASSLDGVGETQYF	TGTGCCAGCAGCTTAGACGGGGTTGGGGAGACCCAGTACTTC
TRBD1	TRBV18	NA	TRBJ1-4	CASSAMSGGAREKLFF	TGTGCCAGCTCAGCCATGTCAGGGGGCGCGAGGGAAAAACTGTTTTTT
NA	TRBV5-1	NA	TRBJ2-5	CASSSPRASERWGTQYF	TGCGCCAGCAGCTCGCCACGCGCTAGCGAACGCTGGGGGACCCAGTACTTC
TRBD1	TRBV29-1	few	TRBJ1-4	CSVRQGTNEKLFF	TGCAGCGTCAGACAGGGCACTAATGAAAAACTGTTTTTT
NA	TRBV29-1	NA	TRBJ1-4	CSGTENEKLFF	TGCAGCGGGACAGAGAATGAAAAACTGTTTTTT
NA	TRBV29-1	few	TRBJ2-7	CSVGGSELSEQYF	TGCAGCGTTGGGGGCAGTGAGCTCTCGGAGCAGTACTTC
TRBD2	TRBV7-2	few	TRBJ2-2	CASSFTSGRNAGELFF	TGTGCCAGCAGCTTCACTAGCGGGAGAAATGCCGGGGAGCTGTTTTTT
NA	TRBV12-3/TRBV12-4	NA	TRBJ1-2	CASSSTEFFYGYTF	TGTGCCAGCAGTTCTACCGAATTTTTCTATGGCTACACCTTC
NA	TRBV12-3/TRBV12-4	few	TRBJ2-3	CAGSPDRSLTDTQYF	TGTGCCGGCAGCCCGGACCGGTCTCTCACAGATACGCAGTATTTT
NA	TRBV29-1	NA	TRBJ1-5	CSVYEGGNQPQHF	TGCAGCGTTTATGAGGGTGGGAATCAGCCCCAGCATTTT
TRBD1	TRBV2	few	TRBJ2-3	CASSEEGQGADTQYF	TGTGCCAGCAGTGAAGAAGGGCAGGGGGCAGATACGCAGTATTTT
NA	TRBV29-1	few	TRBJ2-3	CSVETRYTDTQYF	TGCAGCGTTGAAACTAGGTACACAGATACGCAGTATTTT
NA	TRBV4-3	NA	TRBJ2-1	CASSREGGIYNEQFF	TGCGCCAGCAGCCGAGAAGGTGGGATCTACAATGAGCAGTTCTTC
NA	TRBV5-1	NA	TRBJ2-2	CASSDAYTGELFF	TGCGCCAGCTCTGACGCGTACACCGGGGAGCTGTTTTTT
NA	TRBV19	few	TRBJ1-5	CASSILSGRNQPQHF	TGTGCCAGTAGTATTTTGTCAGGGCGCAATCAGCCCCAGCATTTT
NA	TRBV5-5	many	TRBJ2-3	CASSPYGQDTQYF	TGTGCCAGCAGCCCGTACGGGCAAGATACGCAGTATTTT
NA	TRBV6-1	few	TRBJ1-3	CASRVFSGNTIYF	TGTGCCAGCAGGGTCTTCTCTGGAAACACCATATATTTT
NA	TRBV5-1	few	TRBJ1-4	CASRWQTNEKLFF	TGCGCCAGCAGATGGCAAACTAATGAAAAACTGTTTTTT
TRBD2	TRBV24-1	many	TRBJ2-4	CATSDQGLAGGKNIQYF	TGTGCCACCAGTGACCAAGGACTAGCGGGAGGGAAAAACATTCAGTACTTC
TRBD2	TRBV5-4	NA	TRBJ2-5	CASSSRASGVRETQYF	TGTGCCAGCAGCTCTAGGGCTAGCGGGGTGCGGGAGACCCAGTACTTC
NA	TRBV28	NA	TRBJ2-7	CASTQANEQYF	TGTGCCAGCACCCAAGCCAACGAGCAGTACTTC
NA	TRBV30	NA	TRBJ1-3	CAWTKTGISGNTIYF	TGTGCCTGGACAAAGACAGGAATCTCTGGAAACACCATATATTTT
NA	TRBV20-1	NA	TRBJ2-3	CSARDSGGFTDTQYF	TGCAGTGCTAGAGATTCCGGGGGCTTCACAGATACGCAGTATTTT
TRBD1	TRBV10-3	few	TRBJ2-7	CAISDPGGYEQYF	TGTGCCATCAGTGACCCAGGGGGCTACGAGCAGTACTTC
NA	TRBV6-1	NA	TRBJ2-3	CASSEVPTDTQYF	TGTGCCAGCAGTGAAGTTCCCACAGATACGCAGTATTTT
TRBD1	TRBV5-1	NA	TRBJ1-1	CASSQGTGVLEAFF	TGCGCCAGCAGCCAAGGGACAGGGGTCCTTGAAGCTTTCTTT
NA	TRBV7-9	NA	TRBJ2-3	CASSPAQKMDTDTQYF	TGTGCCAGCAGCCCCGCACAGAAGATGGACACAGATACGCAGTATTTT
NA	TRBV6-1	NA	TRBJ2-1	CASGGLASHNEQFF	TGTGCCAGCGGTGGATTAGCGTCCCACAATGAGCAGTTCTTC
NA	TRBV2	NA	TRBJ2-5	CASSVMAAEETQYF	TGTGCCAGCAGTGTTATGGCAGCCGAAGAGACCCAGTACTTC
TRBD1	TRBV6-2/TRBV6-3	NA	TRBJ1-1	CASRKTGGTEAFF	TGTGCCAGCAGAAAAACAGGGGGGACTGAAGCTTTCTTT
NA	TRBV5-1	few	TRBJ2-7	CASSPPAHEQYF	TGCGCCAGCAGCCCCCCCGCCCACGAGCAGTACTTC
NA	TRBV5-1	few	TRBJ1-2	CASSLGDFPNYGYTF	TGCGCCAGCAGCTTGGGGGACTTCCCTAACTATGGCTACACCTTC
NA	TRBV7-4	many	TRBJ1-5	CASSRHWMNQPQHF	TGTGCCAGCAGCCGTCACTGGATGAATCAGCCCCAGCATTTT
NA	TRBV7-2	few	TRBJ2-3	CASSSLLLVGLTDTQYF	TGTGCCAGCAGCTCCCTCCTACTTGTAGGTTTGACAGATACGCAGTATTTT
NA	TRBV7-9	NA	TRBJ1-5	CASSNGDGNQPQHF	TGTGCCAGCAGCAACGGGGACGGCAATCAGCCCCAGCATTTT
NA	TRBV12-3/TRBV12-4	NA	TRBJ1-2	CASGRSRIYGYTF	TGTGCCAGCGGCCGAAGCAGGATCTATGGCTACACCTTC
NA	TRBV29-1	NA	TRBJ2-3	CSVDRSLGDTQYF	TGCAGCGTTGATAGAAGCCTCGGGGATACGCAGTATTTT
TRBD1	TRBV6-5	many	TRBJ2-7	CASSLDRSHYEQYF	TGTGCCAGCAGTTTGGACAGGTCTCACTACGAGCAGTACTTC
NA	TRBV27	few	TRBJ2-5	CASSFVGDQETQYF	TGTGCCAGCAGTTTTGTCGGGGACCAAGAGACCCAGTACTTC
TRBD1	TRBV12-3/TRBV12-4	NA	TRBJ2-3	CASSRPGQITDTQYF	TGTGCCAGCAGCAGACCGGGACAGATCACAGATACGCAGTATTTT